This T cell receptor (beta chain) stems from a study of blood T cells in healthy people across ages. Through a sample-barcoded 5' primer and a J-beta primer mix, a second PCR was run for about 7 to 12 cycles. A tag from a template-switch adaptor with 12 random nucleotides marked each cDNA molecule. TCRdb re-analysed the 5' RACE reads in MiXCR, keeping a single row per CDR3 protein. Counted here are about 1.6 million distinct CDR3 sequences, roughly a third occurring once; the ten biggest clones make up about 11%. CDR3 length: 15 residues. V lost 3 bases to trimming and J lost 0 bases; unmatched junction nucleotides: 5. Per germline, CDR1 SGHRS and CDR2 YFSETQ.

The V gene is TRBV5-1, the J gene TRBJ1-1; 7 bases are shared with TRBD1. Sequencing was performed on blood. The clonotype comes from a woman aged 25-40 years in good health. CDR3 in amino acids: CASSWGQPMNTEAFF. CDR3 nucleotides: TGCGCCAGCAGCTGGGGACAGCCAATGAACACTGAAGCTTTCTTT.